This T cell receptor (beta chain) was identified during a study of regulatory T cells in long-lasting Graves disease. This sample's time point: newly diagnosed GD, antithyroid drugs for less than 3 months. Construction of the TCR library relied on RNA isolated from PBMCs. There are 16 residues in the CDR3. V lost 0 bases and J lost 3; bases outside the gene matches: 5. CDR1 MRHNA and CDR2 SNTAGT come from the germline V gene. This clonotype was found many times. According to the study, TCR beta libraries were built with iRepertoire HTBI primers and CDR3-region Arm-PCR. From the multiplex PCR reads, TCRdb called clonotypes with MiXCR, one entry per CDR3 protein. The sample shows 440,000 or so distinct CDR3 sequences, over 15% of them seen only once. The data also belong to a second study, concerning T cells in Graves' hyperthyroidism and ophthalmopathy.

Sequences were derived from peripheral blood mononuclear cells (PBMCs), sampled at new diagnosis, from a patient treated with antithyroid drugs. The TCR comes from a woman aged 25 to 39 with Graves disease. The rearrangement links TRBV6-4 to TRBJ1-3; 7 bases map to TRBD1. The CDR3 DNA is TGTGCCAGCAGTGACTCGACGACAGGGCTTGGAAACACCATATATTTT. Encoded protein: CASSDSTTGLGNTIYF.